The 25 T cell receptor beta chains presented below share a single source sample, sequenced in a study of Ad26.COV2.S vaccination and SARS-CoV-2 variants. The assay was immunoSEQ multiplex PCR, and TCRdb's table has in-frame clones only and misses some. Of hundreds of thousands of clones listed, 70% to 90% are singletons. Treatment here: approximately 18 received Ad26.COV2.S at low or high dose, single or two shots; 5 received placebo; per-sample allocation not given. Sampling occurred on day 63 after the first vaccine or placebo injection. The sequencing here drew on peripheral blood, taken in a trial of Ad26.COV2.S vaccine versus placebo. These receptors all come from a person between 18 and 59 years old who received the Ad26.COV2.S COVID-19 vaccine or a placebo.

V is TRBV10-2 and J is TRBJ1-3; D uncertain. The V end lost 2 bases, the J end lost 5 bases, and 10 bases lay between the germline ends. Germline CDR1 is WSHSY and CDR2 is SAAADI. The CDR3 length is 14 residues. The CDR3 loop reads CASSEQTWRNTIYF. In DNA, the CDR3 is TGCGCCAGCAGTGAGCAGACATGGCGAAACACCATATATTTT.

The V call is TRBV4-3, the J call TRBJ1-2, with a weak D call TRBD1 (5 bases). This CDR3 has 14 amino acids. Deletions cut 1 base from V and 8 bases from J, with 14 bases between. Germline V gene data show CDR1 as LGHNA and CDR2 as YSLEER. The CDR3 loop is CASSQAGNRGGYTF. The CDR3 region has the DNA TGCGCCAGCAGCCAAGCGGGTAATCGGGGGGGCTACACCTTC.

The chain couples TRBV27 to TRBJ2-7, with D unresolved. The germline V gene encodes CDR1 MNHEY and CDR2 SMNVEV (reference sequence). V lost 4 bases and J 4 bases, leaving 14 bases between the germline ends. This CDR3 comprises 14 residues. In DNA form, the CDR3 reads TGTGCCAGCAGTTCCTATCAGGCGACGTACGAGCAGTACTTC. It translates to CASSSYQATYEQYF.

The V and J genes are TRBV6-5 and TRBJ2-2; 10 positions match TRBD1. This CDR3 contains 13 residues. Germline CDR1 reads MNHEY; CDR2 reads SVGAGI. Unmatched junction bases numbered 4, after V lost 9 bases and J lost 6 bases. CDR3 loop: CASSGTGAGELFF. The CDR3 DNA reads as TGTGCCAGTTCCGGGACAGGGGCCGGGGAGCTGTTTTTT.

This clone appeared a few times. The rearrangement uses TRBV6-1 and TRBJ1-2; D gene uncertain. Germline V lookup: CDR1 MNHNS, CDR2 SASEGT. With 1 base removed from V and 6 bases from J, the gap between germline ends came to 9 bases. This CDR3 has 13 amino acids. Written as DNA, the CDR3 is TGTGCCAGCAGTGAAGTCTGGGAGAATGGCTACACCTTC. Amino acid sequence: CASSEVWENGYTF.

The V gene is TRBV7-3, the J gene TRBJ2-3; TRBD2 aligns across 7 bases. Per the germline V gene, CDR1 is SGHTA and CDR2 is FQGTGA. V shed 0 bases, J shed 5 bases, and the junction held 8 bases outside the gene matches. CDR3 length: 16 amino acids. Written as DNA, the CDR3 is TGTGCCAGCAGCTTAACGCTTGCGGGAGTGGTAGATACGCAGTATTTT. It is translated as CASSLTLAGVVDTQYF.

The rearrangement uses TRBV7-9 and TRBJ1-1; 9 bases align to TRBD1. Germline CDR1 is SEHNR and CDR2 is FQNEAQ (reference sequence). The CDR3 is 15 residues long. The V gene end was trimmed by 3 bases and the J gene end by 5 bases; junction bases not matched to a gene: 7. CDR3 amino acids: CASSFGQGIRTEAFF. CDR3 bases: TGTGCCAGCAGCTTTGGACAGGGGATCAGGACTGAAGCTTTCTTT.

This clone was detected only a few times. This chain joins TRBV5-6 and TRBJ1-2, with D possibly being TRBD1 (5 bases). Between the trimmed V and J ends, which lost 0 bases and 7 bases, there was a span of 16 bases. Germline V gene data show CDR1 as SGHDT and CDR2 as YYEEEE. This CDR3 comprises 15 residues. In DNA, the CDR3 is TGTGCCAGCAGCTTGGAATCAGGGCTACGCGCTGGCTACACCTTC. Encoded protein: CASSLESGLRAGYTF.

The rearrangement joins TRBV7-9 to TRBJ1-3, with D possibly being TRBD1 (5 bases). Germline V gene data show CDR1 as SEHNR and CDR2 as FQNEAQ (reference sequence). The CDR3 length is 17 residues. V was cut by 2 bases and J by 1 base, with 15 bases left in between. CDR3 sequence: CASSLLGGAASGNTIYF. CDR3 DNA: TGTGCCAGCAGCTTATTGGGTGGGGCCGCGTCTGGAAACACCATATATTTT.

The chain recombines TRBV7-2 with TRBJ2-7; a weak D match, TRBD1 (6 bases). V lost 4 bases, J lost 0 bases, and 19 bases lay in between. The CDR3 is 17 amino acids. Germline-derived CDR1 and CDR2 are SGHTA and FQGNSA. The CDR3 DNA reads TGTGCCAGCAGCTCGATTCACAGGGTACGGAGCTCCTACGAGCAGTACTTC. It encodes CASSSIHRVRSSYEQYF.

CDR3 amino acids: CASSLTRDPNYGYTF. The CDR3 DNA reads as TGTGCCAGCAGTCTGACCCGTGACCCGAACTATGGCTACACCTTC. The rearrangement links TRBV6-6 to TRBJ1-2; no clear D gene. CDR1 and CDR2 from the germline V gene are MNHNY and SVGAGI (reference sequence). The CDR3 totals 15 residues. Trimming pared 5 bases from V and 2 bases from J, leaving 15 bases between.

The chain links TRBV9 to TRBJ2-3; D not resolved. With 1 base removed from V and 3 bases from J, the gap between germline ends came to 6 bases. This CDR3 comprises 13 residues. Germline assignment: CDR1 SGDLS and CDR2 YYNGEE. For the CDR3, the DNA is TGTGCCAGCAGCGTATTTCCGACAGATACGCAGTATTTT. The encoded protein is CASSVFPTDTQYF.

The chain is built from TRBV7-3 and TRBJ1-1; TRBD1 matches at 9 bases. The CDR3 has 13 amino acids. Germline CDR1 SGHTA, CDR2 FQGTGA. Trimming at V came to 5 bases and at J to 4 bases, leaving 2 bases not matched to a gene. The CDR3: CASSQTGGTEAFF. The DNA of the CDR3 is TGTGCCAGCAGCCAGACAGGGGGCACTGAAGCTTTCTTT.

J is TRBJ1-4 and V is TRBV5-1, with 12 bases fitting TRBD1. Germline CDR1 SGHRS, CDR2 YFSETQ. The CDR3 spans 18 residues. V shed 0 bases, J shed 5 bases, and the junction held 8 bases outside the gene matches. This chain's CDR3 is CASSLAGTGGSGNEKLFF. Here the CDR3 DNA reads TGCGCCAGCAGCTTGGCCGGGACAGGGGGCTCTGGGAATGAAAAACTGTTTTTT.

Written as DNA, the CDR3 is TGTGCCAGCAGTGAATCTTCCAGTACCGGGGAGCTGTTTTTT. Amino acids: CASSESSSTGELFF. The rearrangement joins TRBV2 to TRBJ2-2; D remains unclear. V was shortened by 2 bases and J by 5 bases, with 9 bases between the two germline ends. The CDR3 contains 14 residues. Germline CDR1 and CDR2: SNHLY and FYNNEI.

The J gene is TRBJ1-6, the V gene TRBV3-1 (or the pseudogene TRBV3-2), with a possible D match to TRBD1 (6 bases). The germline V and J ends were trimmed by 0 bases and 5 bases, with 11 bases remaining between them. The CDR3 is 16 residues long. Germline V gene data show CDR1 as LGHDT and CDR2 as YNNKEL (reference sequence). This CDR3 is CASSQDGQLNNSPLHF. The CDR3 bases are TGTGCCAGCAGCCAAGATGGACAGCTAAATAATTCACCCCTCCACTTT.

The gene calls are TRBV13 and TRBJ2-3; 13 positions match TRBD2. The CDR3 contains 18 residues. Germline V gene lookup returns CDR1 PRHDT and CDR2 FYEKMQ (reference sequence). V was clipped by 5 bases and J by 1 base; unmatched bases: 9. CDR3 loop: CASSLRTSGRSGTDTQYF. CDR3 coding DNA: TGTGCCAGCAGCCTGAGGACTAGCGGGAGATCGGGCACAGATACGCAGTATTTT.

The V gene is TRBV11-3, the J gene TRBJ2-1, with 7 bases matching TRBD1. Germline CDR1 SGHNT, CDR2 YENEEA. The CDR3 is 13 amino acids. After removal of 5 bases from V and 5 bases from J, the junction contained 3 bases not matched to a gene. The CDR3 bases are TGTGCCAGCAGCCGGGACAGTAACAATGAGCAGTTCTTC. This codes for CASSRDSNNEQFF.

The chain is built from TRBV6-5 and TRBJ2-5, with a tentative D call TRBD2 (6 bases). The CDR3 runs to 14 residues. V lost 0 bases and J lost 5, with 10 bases in between. Germline V gives CDR1 MNHEY, CDR2 SVGAGI. CDR3 bases: TGTGCCAGCAGTTACTCTCGGGAGCGGGAGACCCAGTACTTC. Translation gives CASSYSRERETQYF.

Only a few counts were recorded for this clone. This sequence joins TRBV28 and TRBJ2-6; D is unclear. Germline V gene sequence: CDR1 MDHEN, CDR2 SYDVKM. The CDR3 totals 14 residues. Between the trimmed V and J ends, which lost 10 bases and 0 bases, there was a span of 10 bases. The DNA for the CDR3 is TGTGCCACCCTGCAGATCTCTGGGGCCAACGTCCTGACTTTC. It encodes CATLQISGANVLTF. The full variable domain, rest sourced from reference TRBV28 and TRBJ2-6, is DVKVTQSSRYLVKRTGEKVFLECVQDMDHENMFWYRQDPGLGLRLIYFSYDVKMKEKGDIPEGYSVSREKKERFSLILESASTNQTSMYLCATLQISGANVLTFGAGSRLTVL.

This sequence joins TRBV4-1 and TRBJ1-6, with 7 bases that match TRBD1. Germline assignment: CDR1 MGHRA and CDR2 YSYEKL. V shed 0 bases, J shed 6 bases, and the junction held 2 bases outside the gene matches. The CDR3 covers 15 residues. The CDR3 nucleotides read TGCGCCAGCAGCCAAGACAGGGGGTTTAATTCACCCCTCCACTTT. It yields the protein CASSQDRGFNSPLHF.

This sequence joins TRBV28 and TRBJ1-6, with D hard to call. Trimming left V 5 bases short and J 9 bases short, with 14 bases between. The CDR3 has 14 amino acids. Germline V gene sequence: CDR1 MDHEN, CDR2 SYDVKM. The CDR3 nucleotides read TGTGCCAGCAGTCCCAGGACCTTTGGTTCACCCCTCCACTTT. Its protein product is CASSPRTFGSPLHF. The complete variable domain, with remaining parts taken from reference TRBV28 and TRBJ1-6, reads DVKVTQSSRYLVKRTGEKVFLECVQDMDHENMFWYRQDPGLGLRLIYFSYDVKMKEKGDIPEGYSVSREKKERFSLILESASTNQTSMYLCASSPRTFGSPLHFGNGTRLTVT.

The rearrangement uses TRBV6-5 and TRBJ2-7, with 12 bases fitting TRBD1. V gave up 8 bases and J gave up 4 bases; unmatched junction bases: 3. CDR1 and CDR2 from the germline V gene are MNHEY and SVGAGI. The CDR3 has 13 residues. Here the CDR3 DNA reads TGTGCCAGCCGGGACAGGGGGCTTTACGAGCAGTACTTC. As protein: CASRDRGLYEQYF.

The gene calls are TRBV6-2 or TRBV6-3 and TRBJ1-1; the D gene is possibly TRBD1 (5 bases). Trimming cost V 2 bases and J 5 bases, with 12 bases left between them. This CDR3 has 14 amino acids. CDR1 is MNHEY and CDR2 is SVGEGT in the germline V gene. The CDR3 bases are TGTGCCAGCAGTTACAGCCAGGGTGAAACTGAAGCTTTCTTT. This encodes CASSYSQGETEAFF.

V and J are TRBV7-9 and TRBJ1-4; 8 bases are a match to TRBD1. CDR3 length: 15 residues. Germline V gene data show CDR1 as SEHNR and CDR2 as FQNEAQ (reference sequence). V lost 4 bases, J lost 7 bases, and 8 bases stayed unmatched. CDR3 coding DNA: TGTGCCAGCAGCTCTGACAGGGGAGCTGGTGAAAAACTGTTTTTT. Its translation: CASSSDRGAGEKLFF.